This TCR beta chain stems from a study of Graves' ophthalmopathy and Graves' hyperthyroidism. This clonotype was counted between two and nine times. Diagnoses were established from clinical symptoms, serum thyroxine, TRAb, thyroid ultrasound and orbital computed tomography. Amplification of TCR beta CDR3 regions used RNA transcripts. First-round RT-PCR relied on HTBI primers, and a second-round multiplex PCR came next. TCRdb re-called the multiplex PCR reads through MiXCR, storing one row per CDR3 protein. The data hold 200,000 to 300,000 distinct CDR3 sequences, with 45% observed a single time. The receptor comes from an adult man with Graves' ophthalmopathy. The sample taken for sequencing was peripheral blood.

The CDR3 DNA sequence: TGTGCCAGCAGTACCCCCGGACAGGGCTCTGAAGCTTTCTTT. This translates into CASSTPGQGSEAFF. This chain joins TRBV2 and TRBJ1-1; 8 nucleotides line up with TRBD1. Trimming removed 5 bases from V and 6 bases from J; junction bases left unmatched: 8. The CDR3 is 14 residues long. Germline CDR1 and CDR2: SNHLY and FYNNEI. The variable domain in full, with the rest retrieved from reference TRBV2 and TRBJ1-1, is EPEVTQTPSHQVTQMGQEVILRCVPISNHLYFYWYRQILGQKVEFLVSFYNNEISEKSEIFDDQFSVERPDGSNFTLKIRSTKLEDSAMYFCASSTPGQGSEAFFGQGTRLTVV.